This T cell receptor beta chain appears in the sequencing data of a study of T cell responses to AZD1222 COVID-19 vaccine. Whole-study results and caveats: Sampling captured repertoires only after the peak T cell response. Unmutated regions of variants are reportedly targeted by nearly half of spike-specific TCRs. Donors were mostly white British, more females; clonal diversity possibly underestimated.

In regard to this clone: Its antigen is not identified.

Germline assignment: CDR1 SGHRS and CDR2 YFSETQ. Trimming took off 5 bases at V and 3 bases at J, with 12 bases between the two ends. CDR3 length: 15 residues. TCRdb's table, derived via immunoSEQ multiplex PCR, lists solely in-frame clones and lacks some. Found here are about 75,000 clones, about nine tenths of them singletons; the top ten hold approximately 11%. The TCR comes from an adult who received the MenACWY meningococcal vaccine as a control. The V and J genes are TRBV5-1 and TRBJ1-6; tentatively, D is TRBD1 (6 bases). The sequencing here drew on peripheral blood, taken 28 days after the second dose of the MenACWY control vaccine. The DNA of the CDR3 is TGCGCCAGCAGGGAGGACAGCAACTATAATTCACCCCTCCACTTT. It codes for CASREDSNYNSPLHF.